Presented here are 20 T cell receptor beta chains from one specimen sequenced in a study of T cell repertoires in cytomegalovirus infection. Each CDR3 protein gets one entry after TCRdb re-called the reads with MiXCR. This table has more than 300,000 distinct CDR3 sequences, approximately 35% appearing once. Antigen specificity for these receptors is unknown. Here the sequenced sample was cultured PBMCs, taken from culture after CMV antigen stimulation. The receptor source for this set is a human donor in good health (CMV status not recorded). Some clones in this sample may be carry-over from other donors' samples.

The chain combines TRBV11-2 with TRBJ2-3; D might be TRBD1 (6 bases). CDR3 size: 14 residues. The ends were cut back, 4 bases at V and 2 bases at J, with 10 bases in the middle. Germline loops: CDR1 SGHAT, CDR2 FQNNGV. CDR3 sequence reads: CASSSRDTTDTQYF. In DNA form, the CDR3 reads TGTGCCAGCAGCTCCCGGGACACCACAGATACGCAGTATTTT.

The chain carries TRBV6-5 and TRBJ1-2, with D maybe TRBD1 (5 bases). The CDR3 totals 17 residues. Trimming left V 5 bases short and J 4 bases short, with 23 bases between. Germline CDR1 MNHEY, CDR2 SVGAGI. CDR3 nucleotide sequence: TGTGCCAGCAGTCTCTCGAAGCCAGACAGCGGAATCTATGGCTACACCTTC. Translating it yields CASSLSKPDSGIYGYTF.

The chain carries TRBV28 and TRBJ1-5, with TRBD1 as a possible D gene (6 bases). This CDR3 has 13 amino acids. CDR1 and CDR2 (germline): MDHEN, SYDVKM. The germline V and J ends were trimmed by 6 bases and 8 bases, with 14 bases remaining between them. CDR3 DNA: TGTGCCAGCAGGAAACAGGGAATCGAGCCCCAGCATTTT. It yields the protein CASRKQGIEPQHF.

This clonotype turned up a few times. The chain uses TRBV6-8 and TRBJ1-1; perhaps TRBD1 as D (5 bases). The CDR3 covers 12 residues. Trimming shortened V by 2 bases and J by 8 bases, and 9 bases separated the two germline ends. CDR1 and CDR2 (germline): MNHGY, SAAAGT. In nucleotides, the CDR3 is TGTGCCAGCAGTTACGACCACAGGGAAGCTTTCTTT. Protein product: CASSYDHREAFF.

The chain couples TRBV6-6 to TRBJ2-7, with 10 bases that match TRBD2. The CDR3 is 14 amino acids. Looked up from germline, CDR1 is MNHNY and CDR2 is SVGAGI (reference sequence). V trimming: 2 bases; J trimming: 5 bases; junction bases outside the gene matches: 3. CDR3: CASSYLAGVNEQYF. The CDR3 bases are TGTGCCAGCAGTTACCTAGCGGGAGTTAACGAGCAGTACTTC.

This clonotype was counted a single time. V usage is TRBV15 and J usage is TRBJ2-1; D not resolved. CDR1 is LNHNV and CDR2 is YYDKDF in the germline V gene (reference sequence). The germline V and J ends were trimmed by 8 bases and 10 bases, with 15 bases remaining between them. The CDR3 sequence is 12 residues long. CDR3 sequence reads: CATALVPSEQFF. In DNA form, the CDR3 reads TGTGCCACCGCTTTAGTCCCTTCCGAGCAGTTCTTC.

V gene TRBV11-2 combines with J gene TRBJ2-1, with 8 bases lining up with TRBD1. The CDR3 length is 14 residues. The V and J ends lost 1 base and 4 bases, in that order; junction bases with no gene match: 0. The germline V gene encodes CDR1 SGHAT and CDR2 FQNNGV. The CDR3 loop reads CASSLGDRYNEQFF. The CDR3, as DNA: TGTGCCAGCAGCTTAGGGGACAGGTACAATGAGCAGTTCTTC.

There are many counts of this clonotype. V usage is TRBV7-2 and J usage is TRBJ1-2, with unresolved D. With 2 bases removed from V and 3 bases from J, the gap between germline ends came to 7 bases. The germline V gene encodes CDR1 SGHTA and CDR2 FQGNSA. This CDR3 has 13 residues. The CDR3 spells CASSLSTDYGYTF. CDR3 bases: TGTGCCAGCAGCTTATCGACGGACTATGGCTACACCTTC.

The V call is TRBV27, the J call TRBJ2-1; a possible D gene is TRBD2 (6 bases). V was shortened by 6 bases and J by 0 bases, with 12 bases between the two germline ends. The CDR3 sequence is 15 residues long. Germline CDR1 reads MNHEY; CDR2 reads SMNVEV (reference sequence). The CDR3 coding sequence is TGTGCCAGCAGGCTGGGACTCCTCTCCTACAATGAGCAGTTCTTC. Translated: CASRLGLLSYNEQFF.

V is TRBV4-3 and J is TRBJ2-1; 12 bases are a match to TRBD2. Germline assignment: CDR1 LGHNA and CDR2 YSLEER. With 5 bases clipped from V and 4 bases from J, the junction kept 12 bases outside the gene matches. This CDR3 has 18 amino acids. This CDR3 is CASSVRLAGDPNYNEQFF. The CDR3 nucleotides are TGCGCCAGCAGCGTACGACTAGCGGGAGACCCAAATTACAATGAGCAGTTCTTC.

The rearrangement joins TRBV7-2 to TRBJ1-2; D perhaps matches TRBD1 (5 bases). Germline V lookup: CDR1 SGHTA, CDR2 FQGNSA. The length of the CDR3 is 14 residues. Trimming shortened V by 3 bases and J by 8 bases, and 16 bases separated the two germline ends. In DNA, the CDR3 is TGTGCCAGCAGCTTCTTCAAGGGGACGAGCGGCTACACCTTC. Translating gives CASSFFKGTSGYTF.

As DNA, the CDR3 is TGTGCCAGCAGCTTAGGGCCCGGGACGCCCTACGAGCAGTACTTC. Its translation: CASSLGPGTPYEQYF. The genes are TRBV7-2 and TRBJ2-7, with D possibly being TRBD1 or TRBD2 (5 bases each). V lost 1 base and J 2 bases, leaving 12 bases between the germline ends. The V gene's germline CDR1 is SGHTA and CDR2 FQGNSA. The CDR3 runs 15 residues. Looking up the rest from reference TRBV7-2 and TRBJ2-7 gives the full variable domain: GAGVSQSPSNKVTEKGKDVELRCDPISGHTALYWYRQSLGQGLEFLIYFQGNSAPDKSGLPSDRFSAERTGGSVSTLTIQRTQQEDSAVYLCASSLGPGTPYEQYFGPGTRLTVT.

This chain joins TRBV12-3 or TRBV12-4 and TRBJ1-2; the D is unclear. The CDR3 totals 13 residues. The V and J ends lost 3 bases and 4 bases respectively, with 9 bases between them. The CDR3 spells CASSLASSYGYTF. DNA of the CDR3: TGTGCCAGCAGTTTGGCCAGCTCCTATGGCTACACCTTC.

In its sample, this clonotype was seen many times. This chain joins TRBV7-2 and TRBJ1-5; no definite D call. Trimming removed 5 bases from V and 0 bases from J, with 11 bases in between. Germline V gene data show CDR1 as SGHTA and CDR2 as FQGNSA. The CDR3 spans 15 residues. For the CDR3, the DNA is TGTGCCAGCAGCCCTACACCGAATAGCAATCAGCCCCAGCATTTT. The encoded protein is CASSPTPNSNQPQHF.

The chain is built from TRBV12-3 or TRBV12-4 and TRBJ2-3, with 8 bases identical to TRBD2. This CDR3 is 16 amino acids long. After removal of 3 bases from V and 1 base from J, the junction contained 6 bases not matched to a gene. CDR3 nucleotides: TGTGCCAGCAGTTTCGTCAGCGGGAGAGGCACAGATACGCAGTATTTT. It translates to CASSFVSGRGTDTQYF.

This clonotype was counted at least ten times. The chain employs TRBV12-5 and TRBJ1-5; perhaps TRBD1 as D (5 bases). The CDR3 loop spans 17 amino acids. Trimming cost V 0 bases and J 3 bases, with 15 bases left between them. Germline V gives CDR1 LGHNT, CDR2 FRNRAP. The CDR3 is CASGLVAPQGTNQPQHF. For the CDR3, the DNA is TGTGCTAGTGGTTTGGTAGCTCCCCAGGGAACCAATCAGCCCCAGCATTTT.

The genes are TRBV4-3 and TRBJ2-3, with 7 bases fitting TRBD2. The V gene end was trimmed by 0 bases and the J gene end by 4 bases; junction bases not matched to a gene: 1. Germline loops: CDR1 LGHNA, CDR2 YSLEER. This CDR3 region has 14 residues. The CDR3 here is CASSQDRGADTQYF. The CDR3 region has the DNA TGCGCCAGCAGCCAAGATCGGGGGGCAGATACGCAGTATTTT.

Of note for this clonotype: This may be a read error, as it is one base from a much larger clone. CDR3 sequence reads: CAGARDHSNQPQHF. Here the CDR3 DNA reads TGTGCCGGCGCAAGGGATCATAGCAATCAGCCCCAGCATTTT. V usage is TRBV7-8 and J usage is TRBJ1-5; unclear D gene. Per the germline V gene, CDR1 is SGHVS and CDR2 is FQNEAQ. V lost 11 bases to trimming and J lost 0 bases, with 14 bases between them. This CDR3 is 14 amino acids long.

J is TRBJ2-7 and V is TRBV11-2, with D possibly TRBD1 on 6 matching bases. CDR3 size: 12 residues. Per the germline V gene, CDR1 is SGHAT and CDR2 is FQNNGV. V lost 3 bases to trimming and J lost 13 bases, with 16 bases between them. CDR3 nucleotide sequence: TGTGCCAGCAGCTTCGTAGGACAGCTGCTTTACTTC. This gives the protein CASSFVGQLLYF.

The V call is TRBV7-2, the J call TRBJ1-4, with D unclear. V lost 1 base, J lost 4 bases, and 10 bases lay in between. CDR3 size: 15 residues. The germline V gene encodes CDR1 SGHTA and CDR2 FQGNSA. This CDR3 is CASSLVVGNNEKLFF. DNA for the CDR3: TGTGCCAGCAGCTTAGTTGTGGGGAATAATGAAAAACTGTTTTTT.